This TCR beta chain was sequenced during a study of PD-1 blockade in classical Hodgkin lymphoma. Study details: Patients were administered nivolumab (3 mg/kg intravenously) every 2 weeks. Whole-study findings and limits: Healthy donors were reported to have higher baseline TCR diversity than newly diagnosed patients. Baseline diversity was lower in partial responders and progressors than complete responders. Unlike CD8+ TCR diversity, which did not rise significantly by C4D1, CD4+ TCR diversity did.

Repertoires were generated with immunoSEQ multiplex PCR, while TCRdb's copy carries only in-frame clones and drops some. The data show around 30,000 clones, with approximately 70% seen just once and around 15% held by the top ten. For this clone: Antigen unknown.

Every patient relapsed after autologous stem cell transplantation, and brentuximab vedotin exposure varied. Germline CDR1 and CDR2: SGHTA and FQGNSA. The CDR3 length is 17 residues. With 1 base removed from V and 1 base from J, the gap between germline ends came to 15 bases. This chain connects TRBV7-2 to TRBJ2-3; no clear D. The sequences come from peripheral blood mononuclear cells (PBMCs), collected before the second cycle of nivolumab. The TCR comes from a human donor with classical Hodgkin lymphoma. CDR3 nucleotides: TGTGCCAGCAGCTTAGATTTCACCCCTCTAGGCACAGATACGCAGTATTTT. This sequence encodes CASSLDFTPLGTDTQYF.